One T cell receptor beta chain is described in this entry. Its target is unknown. TCRdb keeps only in-frame clones here, not all; method: immunoSEQ multiplex PCR. The profile shows about 160,000 clones, 90% to 95% of them singletons. The sample originates from a study of T cell responses to AZD1222 COVID-19 vaccine. In the study overall: Analysis merged second doses at about 4 or about 12 weeks.

V shed 6 bases and J 8 bases; nucleotides not matched to a gene: 7. Germline V gene sequence: CDR1 SNHLY, CDR2 FYNNEI. The CDR3 is 14 residues long. General study results and limits: Only six people who got AZD1222 tested seropositive at baseline. The donor cohort was predominantly white British with a female majority, and clonal diversity may have been underestimated.

The sample here was peripheral blood, taken on day 0 of AZD1222 vaccination. The sequence was obtained from an adult in good health. The rearrangement uses TRBV2 and TRBJ1-6; 7 bases are a match to TRBD1. The CDR3 nucleotides are TGTGCCAGCAGGGCCGGGACAGTTGATTCACCCCTCCACTTT. Translating gives CASRAGTVDSPLHF. The variable domain in full, completed from reference TRBV2 and TRBJ1-6, reads EPEVTQTPSHQVTQMGQEVILRCVPISNHLYFYWYRQILGQKVEFLVSFYNNEISEKSEIFDDQFSVERPDGSNFTLKIRSTKLEDSAMYFCASRAGTVDSPLHFGNGTRLTVT.